This is a list of T cell receptor beta chains from one sample in a study of cytomegalovirus exposure and HLA in healthy donors. Generated by immunoSEQ multiplex PCR, the TCRdb table keeps only in-frame clones and is missing some. In all, the sample yields roughly 110,000 clones. Sequenced input: PBMCs. Source of these receptors: a man in his thirties or forties in good health and CMV-seronegative. The CDR3 runs from the conserved cysteine through the conserved F or W. D genes are given only for firm matches.

j_gene | v_gene | d_gene | CDR3aa | CDR3nt
TRBJ1-2 | TRBV23-1 | - | CASSPRQEANYGYTF | TGCGCCAGCAGTCCACGACAGGAAGCTAACTATGGCTACACCTTC
TRBJ2-7 | TRBV5-1 | TRBD1 | CASSLVDRVNYEQYF | TGCGCCAGCAGCTTGGTCGACAGGGTCAACTACGAGCAGTACTTC
TRBJ2-7 | TRBV28 | TRBD1 | CASSLRGHPHGEQYF | TGTGCCAGCAGTTTAAGGGGGCATCCTCACGGGGAGCAGTACTTC
TRBJ1-5 | TRBV6-1 | - | CASSEAIQNQPQHF | TGTGCCAGCAGTGAAGCGATACAGAATCAGCCCCAGCATTTT
TRBJ1-1 | TRBV19 | - | CASSIFTGSNTEAFF | TGTGCCAGTAGTATTTTTACAGGGTCGAACACTGAAGCTTTCTTT
TRBJ2-7 | TRBV11-2 | TRBD1 | CASSFGQGTYEQYF | TGTGCCAGCAGCTTCGGACAGGGAACCTACGAGCAGTACTTC
TRBJ2-2 | TRBV9 | TRBD2 | CASSVVASGAYTGELFF | TGTGCCAGCAGCGTAGTGGCTAGCGGGGCTTACACCGGGGAGCTGTTTTTT
TRBJ1-2 | TRBV7-9 | TRBD1 | CASSSTQGAPWGYTF | TGTGCCAGCAGTTCGACCCAGGGGGCGCCGTGGGGCTACACCTTC
TRBJ2-7 | TRBV6-6 | - | CASSRVDTHGSYEQYF | TGTGCCAGCAGCCGAGTGGACACTCACGGATCCTACGAGCAGTACTTC
TRBJ2-1 | TRBV29-1 | TRBD1 | CSVVRDRGRRNEQFF | TGCAGCGTTGTACGCGACAGGGGGCGCAGAAATGAGCAGTTCTTC
TRBJ2-2 | TRBV5-1 | TRBD1 | CASSQSGQGARELFF | TGCGCCAGCAGCCAGTCGGGACAGGGGGCCCGGGAGCTGTTTTTT
TRBJ2-7 | TRBV5-1 | - | CASSFSGGSYEQYF | TGCGCCAGCAGCTTCTCAGGAGGCTCCTACGAGCAGTACTTC
TRBJ2-1 | TRBV27 | TRBD2 | CASSPLAGGYNKQFF | TGTGCCAGCAGTCCACTAGCGGGGGGGTACAATAAGCAGTTCTTC
TRBJ1-1 | TRBV19 | - | CASSHLYTEAFF | TGTGCCAGTAGCCACTTGTACACTGAAGCTTTCTTT
TRBJ1-6 | TRBV5-1 | - | CASSLSGVRNSPLHF | TGCGCCAGCAGCTTGTCAGGGGTCCGTAATTCACCCCTCCACTTT
TRBJ2-2 | TRBV4-2 | TRBD2 | CASSQPAGGTTGELFF | TGTGCCAGCAGCCAGCCAGCGGGGGGTACCACCGGGGAGCTGTTTTTT
TRBJ1-1 | TRBV5-1 | - | CASSLEGGKNTEAFF | TGCGCCAGCAGCTTGGAAGGGGGTAAGAACACTGAAGCTTTCTTT
TRBJ2-5 | TRBV5-4 | - | CASSSYRDGWATQYF | TGTGCCAGCAGCTCGTACAGGGACGGCTGGGCGACCCAGTACTTC
TRBJ1-6 | TRBV7-6 | TRBD1 | CASSLAGGSYNSPLHF | TGTGCCAGCAGCTTGGCAGGGGGATCCTATAATTCACCCCTCCACTTT
TRBJ2-2 | TRBV5-1 | - | CASSFPAGAATGELFF | TGCGCCAGCAGCTTCCCGGCAGGGGCGGCCACCGGGGAGCTGTTTTTT
TRBJ1-5 | TRBV6-5 | - | CASSYSSPGNQPQHF | TGTGCCAGCAGTTACTCATCGCCAGGCAATCAGCCCCAGCATTTT
TRBJ2-5 | TRBV2 | TRBD2 | CASSEPPQRGGMETQYF | TGTGCCAGCAGTGAGCCCCCTCAACGGGGGGGCATGGAGACCCAGTACTTC
TRBJ2-3 | TRBV7-2 | TRBD2 | CASSLGSGMSTDTQYF | TGTGCCAGCAGCTTAGGGAGCGGGATGAGCACAGATACGCAGTATTTT
TRBJ2-3 | TRBV18 | TRBD1 | CASSPRSTGGTDTQYF | TGTGCCAGCTCACCTCGATCGACAGGGGGCACAGATACGCAGTATTTT
TRBJ1-4 | TRBV9 | - | CASSPYRETNEKLFF | TGTGCCAGCAGCCCATACAGGGAAACTAATGAAAAACTGTTTTTT
TRBJ2-5 | TRBV6-5 | TRBD2 | CASSYSSSGETQYF | TGTGCCAGCAGTTACTCGTCTAGCGGGGAGACCCAGTACTTC
TRBJ1-5 | TRBV7-9 | - | CASSLGRGTEHSNQPQHF | TGTGCCAGCAGCTTAGGTAGGGGGACGGAGCATAGCAATCAGCCCCAGCATTTT
TRBJ1-1 | TRBV2 | - | CASSGRPDRMNTEAFF | TGTGCCAGCAGTGGACGCCCCGACAGGATGAACACTGAAGCTTTCTTT
TRBJ1-4 | TRBV5-4 | - | CASSPKGGEEKLFF | TGTGCCAGCAGCCCAAAGGGCGGGGAAGAAAAACTGTTTTTT
TRBJ1-5 | TRBV19 | TRBD1 | CATHRQGWGNQPQHF | TGTGCCACACACCGACAGGGCTGGGGCAATCAGCCCCAGCATTTT
TRBJ2-5 | TRBV5-4 | - | CASSTRRSLAEETQYF | TGTGCCAGCAGCACGCGGAGAAGCCTGGCAGAGGAGACCCAGTACTTC
TRBJ2-7 | TRBV5-5 | TRBD1 | CASSHPGQGAGEQYF | TGTGCCAGCAGCCATCCGGGACAGGGGGCGGGCGAGCAGTACTTC
TRBJ2-3 | TRBV4-2 | TRBD2 | CASSVKAGESTDTQYF | TGTGCCAGCAGCGTTAAAGCGGGGGAGAGCACAGATACGCAGTATTTT
TRBJ2-5 | TRBV29-1 | TRBD1 | CSVGESDRGQETQYF | TGCAGCGTTGGGGAATCAGACAGGGGGCAAGAGACCCAGTACTTC
TRBJ2-1 | TRBV19 | - | CATRGGLWDEQFF | TGTGCCACAAGGGGGGGGCTGTGGGATGAGCAGTTCTTC
TRBJ2-2 | TRBV7-9 | TRBD2 | CASSFGTSGGNTGELFF | TGTGCCAGCAGCTTCGGGACTAGCGGGGGGAACACCGGGGAGCTGTTTTTT
TRBJ1-5 | TRBV19 | TRBD1 | CATHRDSLNNQPQHF | TGTGCCACCCACCGGGACAGCCTGAATAATCAGCCCCAGCATTTT
TRBJ2-1 | TRBV2 | TRBD2 | CASSEGTSGTNEQFF | TGTGCCAGCAGTGAAGGGACTAGCGGTACCAATGAGCAGTTCTTC
TRBJ1-2 | TRBV5-1 | TRBD1 | CASSPGPQGAGGYTF | TGCGCCAGCAGCCCCGGACCACAGGGGGCAGGCGGCTACACCTTC
TRBJ2-5 | TRBV6-5 | - | CASSSTTQETQYF | TGTGCCAGCAGTAGTACAACACAAGAGACCCAGTACTTC
TRBJ1-6 | TRBV14 | - | CASSLTLGSYNSPLHF | TGTGCCAGCAGCTTGACGTTGGGGAGCTATAATTCACCCCTCCACTTT
TRBJ2-3 | TRBV6-5 | - | CASSYSPGVAKDTQYF | TGTGCCAGCAGTTACTCCCCCGGGGTTGCCAAGGATACGCAGTATTTT
TRBJ2-5 | TRBV5-1 | TRBD1 | CASSLVGTGVRETQYF | TGCGCCAGCAGCTTGGTTGGGACAGGGGTTCGAGAGACCCAGTACTTC
TRBJ2-5 | TRBV10-3 | TRBD2 | CAIKGSGGAEETQYF | TGTGCCATCAAAGGTAGCGGGGGGGCCGAAGAGACCCAGTACTTC
TRBJ1-3 | TRBV18 | - | CASSRSTGSGNTIYF | TGTGCCAGCTCCCGATCGACGGGCTCTGGAAACACCATATATTTT
TRBJ2-3 | TRBV5-1 | - | CASSLGATQDTQYF | TGCGCCAGCAGCTTGGGGGCTACTCAAGATACGCAGTATTTT
TRBJ1-1 | TRBV18 | TRBD1 | CASSENRGRGSTEAFF | TGTGCCAGCTCAGAGAACAGGGGGCGAGGAAGCACTGAAGCTTTCTTT
TRBJ2-7 | TRBV14 | TRBD2 | CASSRIGGGQKQYF | TGTGCCAGCAGCCGTATCGGGGGGGGGCAGAAGCAGTACTTC
TRBJ2-5 | TRBV2 | TRBD1 | CASSDRTGVETQYF | TGTGCCAGCAGTGACAGGACAGGGGTTGAGACCCAGTACTTC
TRBJ1-6 | TRBV9 | - | CASSVGGGSPLHF | TGTGCCAGCAGCGTAGGGGGGGGTTCACCCCTCCACTTT
TRBJ2-2 | TRBV7-3 | - | CASSLSGFNTGELFF | TGTGCCAGCAGCTTATCTGGCTTTAACACCGGGGAGCTGTTTTTT
TRBJ1-5 | TRBV14 | - | CASSHNSNQPQHF | TGTGCCAGCAGCCACAATAGCAATCAGCCCCAGCATTTT
TRBJ2-7 | TRBV7-2 | - | CASSRRGRVGEQYF | TGTGCCAGCAGCCGCCGTGGCAGGGTAGGCGAGCAGTACTTC
TRBJ1-1 | TRBV5-5 | TRBD1 | CASSHRQGARDTEAFF | TGTGCCAGCAGCCACAGACAGGGGGCAAGAGACACTGAAGCTTTCTTT
TRBJ1-6 | TRBV15 | TRBD1 | CATSRRPGQGASYNSPLHF | TGTGCCACCAGCAGGCGGCCGGGACAGGGGGCTTCCTATAATTCACCCCTCCACTTT
TRBJ2-3 | TRBV7-2 | TRBD2 | CASSLVLAGGRGTDTQYF | TGTGCCAGCAGCTTGGTACTAGCGGGGGGGCGTGGCACAGATACGCAGTATTTT